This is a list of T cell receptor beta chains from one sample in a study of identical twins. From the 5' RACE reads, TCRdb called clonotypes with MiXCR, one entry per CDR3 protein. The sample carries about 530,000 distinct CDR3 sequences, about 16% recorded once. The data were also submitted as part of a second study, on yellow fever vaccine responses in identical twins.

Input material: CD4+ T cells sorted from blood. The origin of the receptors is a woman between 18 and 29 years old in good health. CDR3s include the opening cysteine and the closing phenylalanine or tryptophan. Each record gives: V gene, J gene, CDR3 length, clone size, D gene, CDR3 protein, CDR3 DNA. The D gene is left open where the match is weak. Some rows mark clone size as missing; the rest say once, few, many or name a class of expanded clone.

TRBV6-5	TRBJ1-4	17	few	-	CASSYGVGPVTNEKLFF	TGTGCCAGCAGTTACGGTGTGGGTCCGGTAACTAATGAAAAACTGTTTTTT
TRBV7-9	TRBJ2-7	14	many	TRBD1	CASSATGDTYEQYF	TGTGCCAGCAGCGCCACAGGGGATACCTACGAGCAGTACTTC
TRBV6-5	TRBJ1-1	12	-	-	CATRKTRTEAFF	TGTGCCACCAGAAAAACCAGAACTGAAGCTTTCTTT
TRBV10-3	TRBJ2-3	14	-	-	CAIAPRENTDTQYF	TGTGCCATCGCACCCCGGGAGAACACAGATACGCAGTATTTT
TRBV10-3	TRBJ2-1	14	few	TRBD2	CAILAAGEKDEQFF	TGTGCCATCTTAGCGGCGGGAGAGAAGGATGAGCAGTTCTTC
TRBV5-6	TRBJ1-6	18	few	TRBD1	CASSPRQGPSSYNSPLHF	TGTGCCAGCAGCCCGAGACAGGGGCCGAGCTCCTATAATTCACCCCTCCACTTT
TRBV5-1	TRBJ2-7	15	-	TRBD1	CASSLAGTGGSEQYF	TGCGCCAGCAGCTTGGCCGGGACAGGGGGCAGTGAGCAGTACTTC
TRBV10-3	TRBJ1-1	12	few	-	CAIKGSSGEAFF	TGTGCCATCAAGGGGTCCTCGGGGGAAGCTTTCTTT
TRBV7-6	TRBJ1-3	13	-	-	CASSLAQAGLEYF	TGTGCCAGCAGCTTAGCGCAAGCAGGTCTAGAATATTTT
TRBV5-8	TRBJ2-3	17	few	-	CASSPIIAAGSTDTQYF	TGTGCCAGCAGCCCAATAATAGCGGCGGGGAGCACAGATACGCAGTATTTT